This T cell receptor (delta chain) comes out of a study of gamma-delta T cells after stem cell transplantation. The CDR3 is made up of 18 amino acids. The V segment lost 5 bases and the J segment 0 bases; nucleotides outside the gene matches: 15. Looked up from germline, CDR1 is GEAIGNYY and CDR2 is EKD. TCRdb re-identified clones in the RT-PCR reads via CATT. The repertoire includes thousands of delta-chain clones, roughly 1.6% of them detected once, and around 44% sits in the top ten. Sequenced material: gamma-delta T cells. The sequence derives from a human donor. It is not recorded whose cells these are; they may come from a transplant donor. The chain employs TRDV2 and TRDJ1; 9 bases match TRDD3. As DNA, the CDR3 is TGTGCCTGTGGCTCAGTACTGGGGGAAAGGATGTACACCGATAAACTCATCTTT. It encodes CACGSVLGERMYTDKLIF.